The present T cell receptor (beta chain) was sequenced within a study of tumor-infiltrating lymphocytes in primary liver carcinoma (dated 2017 in TCRdb). About the full investigation: Between November 2015 and March 2016, about five patients in China with histopathologically diagnosed primary liver carcinoma had their tumors surgically resected. A total of some 35 specimens from 5 patients went through TCRbeta repertoire sequencing, namely 25 tumor regions, 5 adjacent noncancerous liver tissues and 5 peripheral blood samples. Roughly 3.5 to 8 million productive TCRbeta reads were obtained per sample, and no significant difference in read depth was found between tissue types. The tumors of the five patients were staged as T1-T3 N0M0, with maximum diameters ranging from about 4 to 11 cm. Across five regions of each liver tumor, along with adjacent normal tissue and blood, the study brought together TCRbeta repertoire sequencing, expression microarrays and whole-exome sequencing. Technical replicate repertoires showed high reproducibility, with mean shared-clone rates around 0.9 and correlation coefficients above 0.95. Hepatocellular carcinoma (four) or combined HCC and intrahepatic cholangiocarcinoma (one) was present in the five patients, who were three men and two women aged 30 to 69 years.

A remark on this clonotype: Its antigen is still unknown. No base quality information exists; no much larger clone differs at one position.

Results and caveats for the whole study, not just this receptor: Since the samples were bulk and unsorted, there was no way to compare CD4+ and CD8+ T cell repertoires. Compared with blood, tumors had a significantly larger share of the repertoire taken up by the top 250 clones (p = 0.039). With just 4 or 5 patients in the study, the authors point out that the findings should be validated in a larger study. Because sequencing covered only the TCR beta chain and unpaired alpha chains were not captured, true repertoire diversity is likely underestimated. Repertoire overlap was higher between tumor regions (mean roughly 35%) than tumor-adjacent (approximately 17%) or tumor-blood (about 15%) pairs, consistent with antigen-driven expansion.

Blood RNA was extracted from unsorted whole blood using TRIzol reagent, and germline DNA was obtained with the DNeasy Blood & Tissue kit. Patients had chronic HBV infection and were treatment-naive at sampling. Around 4 milliliters of peripheral blood were collected into K2EDTA tubes before surgery. Using a constant-region primer and ProtoScript II reverse transcriptase, TCRbeta-specific cDNA was reverse-transcribed from about 460 ng total RNA. The TCRbeta libraries were prepared through three rounds of nested multiplex PCR following a slightly modified ARM-PCR procedure. Each of the first two PCR rounds ran for 9 to 11 cycles using multiplex TRBV1-TRBV30 forward primers together with a Cbeta reverse primer. Sample barcodes and Illumina adapters were added in a final 25-cycle PCR using Deep VentR polymerase. Before sequencing, amplicons of 200-500 bp were gel-purified using a QIAquick gel extraction kit. The TCRbeta amplicons were sequenced with 250-bp paired-end reads on an Illumina HiSeq 2500. Concerning the study's data processing: Quality trimming of reads was performed with Trimmomatic v0.33, and paired reads were merged with FLASH v1.2.11 so that full CDR3 sequences could be recovered. V, D and J germline segments were assigned to the rearranged TCRbeta sequences by MiGEC v1.2.1b. VDJtools v1.0.0 computed clonotype statistics and Shannon-Wiener diversity indices. To cut down on sampling bias, every analysis after diversity analysis relied on just the 250 most abundant clonotypes from each sample. TCRdb reran the public reads through fastp at Q25 and MiXCR, keeping productive beta chains. Each CDR3 protein gets just one entry, which takes the most common genes and DNA from the rows behind it. The V and J calls reflect TCRdb's pipeline rather than the authors' work. The sample includes 150,000 to 200,000 distinct CDR3 sequences, with roughly 60% observed a single time. Jointly, the top ten make up approximately 65% of the sample.

Between the V and J ends, shortened by 10 bases and 7 bases respectively, the junction contains 11 bases. The germline V gene (reference sequence) gives CDR1 as MNHNY and CDR2 as SVGAGI. The CDR3 covers 11 residues, taking in both the cysteine and the phenylalanine. CDR3 DNA only is kept here, 33 bases in frame from base 1. Source material: peripheral blood. The clonotype originates from a man aged 40-50 years with primary liver carcinoma and hepatitis B virus infection. The V gene is TRBV6-6 and the J gene is TRBJ1-5; the D gene cannot be resolved reliably. The nucleotide sequence is TGTGCCAACAGCCCCGGACAGCCCCAGCATTTT. Its product reads: CANSPGQPQHF.